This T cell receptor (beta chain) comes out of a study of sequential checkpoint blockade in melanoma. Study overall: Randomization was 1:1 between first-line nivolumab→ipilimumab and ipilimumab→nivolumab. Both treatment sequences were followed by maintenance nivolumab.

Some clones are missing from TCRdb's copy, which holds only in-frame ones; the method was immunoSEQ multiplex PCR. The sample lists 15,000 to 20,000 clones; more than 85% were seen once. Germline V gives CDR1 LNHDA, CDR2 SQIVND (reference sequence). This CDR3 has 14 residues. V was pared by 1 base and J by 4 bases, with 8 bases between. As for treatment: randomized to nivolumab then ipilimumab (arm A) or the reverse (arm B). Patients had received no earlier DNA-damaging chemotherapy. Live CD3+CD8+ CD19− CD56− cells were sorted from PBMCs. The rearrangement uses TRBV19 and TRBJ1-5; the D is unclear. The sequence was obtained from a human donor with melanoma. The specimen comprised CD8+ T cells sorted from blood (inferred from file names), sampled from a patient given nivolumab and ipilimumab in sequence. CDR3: CASSIVAVNQPQHF. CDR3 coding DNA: TGTGCCAGTAGTATAGTCGCAGTTAATCAGCCCCAGCATTTT. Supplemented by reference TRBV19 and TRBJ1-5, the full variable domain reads DGGITQSPKYLFRKEGQNVTLSCEQNLNHDAMYWYRQDPGQGLRLIYYSQIVNDFQKGDIAEGYSVSREKKESFPLTVTSAQKNPTAFYLCASSIVAVNQPQHFGDGTRLSIL.